One and the same sample provided the 27 T cell receptor beta chains below, sequenced in a study of PD-L1 blockade in urothelial cancer. Profiling relied on immunoSEQ multiplex PCR, and the TCRdb table lists in-frame clones only, not all of them. The sample has 28,000 or so clones, roughly 90% seen once. This specimen consisted of PBMCs, obtained around atezolizumab (anti-PD-L1) treatment. Receptors were obtained from a man between 60 and 70 years old with urothelial cancer.

The chain uses TRBV6-6 and TRBJ2-4; perhaps TRBD2 as D (6 bases). The CDR3 has 16 amino acids. Per germline, CDR1 MNHNY and CDR2 SVGAGI (reference sequence). Trimming stripped 5 bases from V and 2 bases from J, with 16 bases between. The CDR3 coding sequence is TGTGCCAGCAGTCAGCCTGGAGGGGCAACCAAAAACATTCAGTACTTC. The encoded protein is CASSQPGGATKNIQYF.

This clone was seen only once. The rearrangement links TRBV5-1 to TRBJ1-6; 9 bases match TRBD1. The V gene's germline CDR1 is SGHRS and CDR2 YFSETQ. Trimming cost V 0 bases and J 9 bases; bases outside gene matches: 1. This CDR3 region has 14 residues. The CDR3 here is CASSLGQGGSPLHF. The CDR3 region has the DNA TGCGCCAGCAGCTTGGGACAGGGGGGTTCACCCCTCCACTTT.

This clone was picked up one time. V gene TRBV27 combines with J gene TRBJ2-1; 12 bases agree with TRBD2. The V segment lost 7 bases and the J segment 7 bases; nucleotides outside the gene matches: 8. Germline V gene data show CDR1 as MNHEY and CDR2 as SMNVEV (reference sequence). The CDR3 is made up of 15 amino acids. Written as DNA, the CDR3 is TGTGCCAGCACACGAAGGCTAGCGGGAGGGAATGAGCAGTTCTTC. Translated: CASTRRLAGGNEQFF.

The rearrangement joins TRBV4-1 to TRBJ2-7; TRBD2 is a possible D gene (6 bases). CDR1 is MGHRA and CDR2 is YSYEKL in the germline V gene. Trimming left V 4 bases short and J 0 bases short, with 10 bases between. The CDR3 sequence is 14 residues long. The CDR3 sequence: CASSLRGNSYEQYF. The CDR3 DNA reads as TGCGCCAGCAGCCTCCGGGGGAACTCCTACGAGCAGTACTTC.

The V gene is TRBV10-3, the J gene TRBJ1-2, with D tentatively TRBD1 (6 bases). V was clipped by 2 bases and J by 6 bases, with 13 bases between them. The CDR3 spans 14 residues. Germline CDR1 ENHRY, CDR2 SYGVKD. The chain's CDR3 is CAISEQGIRDGYTF. DNA of the CDR3: TGTGCCATCAGTGAGCAGGGGATACGAGATGGCTACACCTTC.

The chain is built from TRBV19 and TRBJ1-1; 9 nucleotides agree with TRBD1. There are 16 residues in the CDR3. Trimming cost V 1 base and J 3 bases; bases outside gene matches: 6. Germline CDR1 reads LNHDA; CDR2 reads SQIVND (reference sequence). This chain's CDR3 is CASSIGQGVLDTEAFF. DNA of the CDR3: TGTGCCAGTAGTATAGGACAGGGGGTTTTGGACACTGAAGCTTTCTTT.

In DNA form, the CDR3 reads TGTGCCAGCAGCGTAGTAGGGGCTGATTCACCCCTCCACTTT. This encodes CASSVVGADSPLHF. The chain combines TRBV9 with TRBJ1-6; TRBD1 might be the D (5 bases). V dropped 0 bases and J dropped 8 bases, with 9 bases sitting between them. The CDR3 loop spans 14 amino acids. Germline assignment: CDR1 SGDLS and CDR2 YYNGEE.

The chain couples TRBV11-2 to TRBJ1-5; tentatively, D is TRBD1 (6 bases). Germline CDR1 SGHAT, CDR2 FQNNGV. V lost 5 bases and J lost 6, with 14 bases in between. This CDR3 spans 14 amino acids. The CDR3 region is CASSPGDAIQPQHF. The CDR3 DNA reads as TGTGCCAGCAGCCCAGGGGATGCAATTCAGCCCCAGCATTTT.

The rearrangement uses TRBV2 and TRBJ2-5, with 13 nucleotides matching TRBD2. Per the germline V gene, CDR1 is SNHLY and CDR2 is FYNNEI. J was trimmed by 1 base and V by 5 bases; bases with no gene match: 1. This CDR3 has 15 residues. Here the CDR3 DNA reads TGTGCCAGCAGTCGACTAGCGGGAGGCCAAGAGACCCAGTACTTC. Amino acids: CASSRLAGGQETQYF. Based on the CDR3 plus reference TRBV2 and TRBJ2-5, the full variable domain is EPEVTQTPSHQVTQMGQEVILRCVPISNHLYFYWYRQILGQKVEFLVSFYNNEISEKSEIFDDQFSVERPDGSNFTLKIRSTKLEDSAMYFCASSRLAGGQETQYFGPGTRLLVL.

The chain recombines TRBV5-1 with TRBJ2-2; TRBD1 agrees at 8 bases. From germline, CDR1 is SGHRS and CDR2 YFSETQ. The CDR3 spans 15 residues. V gave up 0 bases and J gave up 5 bases; unmatched junction bases: 3. The CDR3 DNA reads as TGCGCCAGCAGCTTGGAGACAGGGGATACCGGGGAGCTGTTTTTT. Its protein product is CASSLETGDTGELFF. Looking up the rest from reference TRBV5-1 and TRBJ2-2 gives the full variable domain: KAGVTQTPRYLIKTRGQQVTLSCSPISGHRSVSWYQQTPGQGLQFLFEYFSETQRNKGNFPGRFSGRQFSNSRSEMNVSTLELGDSALYLCASSLETGDTGELFFGEGSRLTVL.

This chain joins TRBV5-4 and TRBJ2-7, with 14 bases matching TRBD2. Per the germline V gene, CDR1 is SGHNT and CDR2 is YYREEE (reference sequence). Trimming cost V 3 bases and J 5 bases; bases outside gene matches: 10. This CDR3 comprises 17 residues. The CDR3, as DNA: TGTGCCAGCAGCTGGGGACTAGCGGGGGCCACAAAGGACGAGCAGTACTTC. The encoded protein is CASSWGLAGATKDEQYF. Looking up the rest from reference TRBV5-4 and TRBJ2-7 gives the full variable domain: ETGVTQSPTHLIKTRGQQVTLRCSSQSGHNTVSWYQQALGQGPQFIFQYYREEENGRGNFPPRFSGLQFPNYSSELNVNALELDDSALYLCASSWGLAGATKDEQYFGPGTRLTVT.

The rearrangement uses TRBV29-1 and TRBJ2-1; 9 bases fit TRBD2. The CDR3 sequence is 15 residues long. Germline loops: CDR1 SQVTM, CDR2 ANQGSEA. V shed 6 bases and J 5 bases; nucleotides not matched to a gene: 11. CDR3 in DNA: TGCAGCGTCGCCGGGGGACTAGCAGGCCACAATGAGCAGTTCTTC. It is translated as CSVAGGLAGHNEQFF.

The chain uses TRBV18 and TRBJ2-7, with D perhaps TRBD2 (6 bases). The CDR3 length is 12 residues. In germline, CDR1 is KGHSH, CDR2 LQKENI. V lost 5 bases, J lost 7 bases, and 12 bases lay in between. The CDR3 DNA is TGTGCCAGCTCAGCTGGGGCGGGAGAGCAGTACTTC. Translating it yields CASSAGAGEQYF.

The chain recombines TRBV2 with TRBJ2-7, with D tentatively TRBD2 (6 bases). The V end lost 1 base, the J end lost 4 bases, and 14 bases lay between the germline ends. This CDR3 has 15 residues. Germline CDR1 and CDR2: SNHLY and FYNNEI. CDR3 DNA: TGTGCCAGCAGTGAAGGTGGCGGGGACGTTTACGAGCAGTACTTC. Translating gives CASSEGGGDVYEQYF.

The V call is TRBV28, the J call TRBJ1-5, with TRBD1 matching over 7 bases. This CDR3 spans 17 amino acids. V trimming: 2 bases; J trimming: 0 bases; junction bases outside the gene matches: 7. Germline values: CDR1 MDHEN, CDR2 SYDVKM. The DNA of the CDR3 is TGTGCCAGCAGTTTAAGGGGGACAGTGCTTAGCAATCAGCCCCAGCATTTT. Its translation: CASSLRGTVLSNQPQHF.

J is TRBJ2-6 and V is TRBV5-4, with no clear D. Germline V gene lookup returns CDR1 SGHNT and CDR2 YYREEE (reference sequence). With 4 bases removed from V and 0 bases from J, the gap between germline ends came to 11 bases. The CDR3 is 16 residues long. CDR3 loop: CASSAAHSSGANVLTF. The CDR3 DNA is TGTGCCAGCAGCGCCGCCCACAGCTCTGGGGCCAACGTCCTGACTTTC.

There are a few counts of this clone. The rearrangement links TRBV30 to TRBJ1-2; D gene unclear. This CDR3 contains 14 residues. Trimming cost V 1 base and J 1 base, with 10 bases left between them. The germline V gene encodes CDR1 GTSNPN and CDR2 SVGIG (reference sequence). The CDR3 sequence is CAWSGHFLNYGYTF. As DNA, the CDR3 is TGTGCCTGGAGTGGACATTTCCTTAACTATGGCTACACCTTC.

The genes are TRBV30 and TRBJ1-3; D not resolved. The CDR3 consists of 12 residues. With 3 bases removed from V and 3 bases from J, the gap between germline ends came to 6 bases. Germline V gene sequence: CDR1 GTSNPN, CDR2 SVGIG (reference sequence). This chain's CDR3 is CAWSRVGNTIYF. The CDR3 DNA reads TGTGCCTGGAGCCGGGTTGGAAACACCATATATTTT.

The chain's CDR3 is CASSEHRGNGEQYF. DNA of the CDR3: TGTGCCAGCAGTGAACACAGGGGTAACGGCGAGCAGTACTTC. V usage is TRBV2 and J usage is TRBJ2-7, with 7 bases that match TRBD1. This CDR3 region has 14 residues. Germline CDR1 reads SNHLY; CDR2 reads FYNNEI. The V and J ends lost 2 bases and 6 bases, in that order; junction bases with no gene match: 7.

The rearrangement joins TRBV5-8 to TRBJ1-5; 9 bases match TRBD1. Trimming cost V 4 bases and J 7 bases; bases outside gene matches: 12. CDR1 is SGHTS and CDR2 is YDEGEE in the germline V gene. The CDR3 totals 16 residues. CDR3 region: CASSGQGQGEGQPQHF. DNA of the CDR3: TGTGCCAGCAGCGGCCAGGGACAGGGAGAGGGGCAGCCCCAGCATTTT. Combining the CDR3 with reference TRBV5-8 and TRBJ1-5 gives the whole variable domain EAGVTQSPTHLIKTRGQQATLRCSPISGHTSVYWYQQALGLGLQFLLWYDEGEERNRGNFPPRFSGRQFPNYSSELNVNALELEDSALYLCASSGQGQGEGQPQHFGDGTRLSIL.

This CDR3 reads CASSLATSEGTQYF. CDR3 coding DNA: TGCGCCAGCAGCTTGGCCACTAGCGAGGGGACCCAGTACTTC. The rearrangement links TRBV5-1 to TRBJ2-5; 7 bases line up with TRBD2. CDR3 length equals 14 residues. The germline V gene has CDR1 SGHRS and CDR2 YFSETQ. Losses at the gene ends were 0 bases for V and 7 bases for J; bases not matched to a gene: 6.

The genes are TRBV5-4 and TRBJ2-7, with TRBD2 as a possible D gene (6 bases). Trimming took 3 bases from V and 7 from J, leaving 8 bases between them. The CDR3 totals 11 residues. CDR1 and CDR2 (germline): SGHNT, YYREEE (reference sequence). The CDR3 coding sequence is TGTGCCAGCAGCTGGAGGGATGAGCAGTACTTC. Protein product: CASSWRDEQYF.

This clone showed up just a few times. The V gene is TRBV7-9, the J gene TRBJ1-2, with D possibly TRBD1 on 5 matching bases. V was clipped by 3 bases and J by 5 bases, with 19 bases between them. The germline V gene encodes CDR1 SEHNR and CDR2 FQNEAQ (reference sequence). The CDR3 spans 16 residues. DNA for the CDR3: TGTGCCAGCAGCTTCCCGGACAATCCGGAACGGTATGGCTACACCTTC. This codes for CASSFPDNPERYGYTF.

The V call is TRBV9, the J call TRBJ2-1; the D is unclear. V lost 3 bases to trimming and J lost 0 bases, with 10 bases between them. CDR3 length: 15 residues. Per the germline V gene, CDR1 is SGDLS and CDR2 is YYNGEE. This chain's CDR3 is CASSADTTSYNEQFF. In DNA form, the CDR3 reads TGTGCCAGCAGCGCCGACACCACCTCCTACAATGAGCAGTTCTTC.

This sequence joins TRBV28 and TRBJ2-1, with 8 positions matching TRBD1. V gave up 4 bases and J gave up 2 bases; unmatched junction bases: 1. Germline V gives CDR1 MDHEN, CDR2 SYDVKM. This CDR3 is 14 amino acids long. The CDR3 DNA sequence: TGTGCCAGCAGTTCAGGGGGCGCCTACAATGAGCAGTTCTTC. The encoded protein is CASSSGGAYNEQFF.

V is TRBV6-5 and J is TRBJ2-5; 10 bases are shared with TRBD2. Germline trimming cut 0 bases from V and 2 bases from J; bases unmatched to any gene: 3. The germline V gene has CDR1 MNHEY and CDR2 SVGAGI. The CDR3 contains 16 residues. CDR3 residues: CASSYSASGGQETQYF. DNA of the CDR3: TGTGCCAGCAGTTACTCGGCTAGCGGGGGACAAGAGACCCAGTACTTC.

V usage is TRBV18 and J usage is TRBJ2-7, with TRBD2 matching over 9 bases. This CDR3 has 15 amino acids. CDR1 is KGHSH, CDR2 LQKENI, per germline. With V trimmed by 4 bases and J by 4 bases, 8 bases remained unmatched. CDR3 sequence: CASSRSGTSPYEQYF. CDR3 in DNA: TGTGCCAGCTCACGTTCCGGGACTAGCCCATACGAGCAGTACTTC.